The next 32 T cell receptor beta chains were all read from a single sample in a study of T cells expressing NK-cell markers. Reprocessing the 5' RACE reads, TCRdb reports a single entry for every CDR3 protein and omits DNA. Its table lists 400,000 to 450,000 distinct CDR3 sequences. Sequencing was performed on blood T cells: a sorted CD56 or NKG2C T cell subset, CD4+ or CD8+ T cells, or bulk PBMC T cells (not recorded which). The receptors here all came from a woman between 18 and 69 years old in good health.

The V and J genes are TRBV5-5 and TRBJ1-1; TCRdb designates TRBD1, a call that cannot be tested without DNA. CDR3 length: 16 amino acids. The V gene's germline CDR1 is SGHKS and CDR2 YYEKEE (reference sequence). This CDR3 reads CASSPWTGAMNTEAFF.

The chain joins TRBV4-3 to TRBJ1-1. Germline V gene sequence: CDR1 LGHNA, CDR2 YSLEER. This CDR3 spans 15 amino acids. CDR3 protein: CASSQDRQSGTEAFF.

This sequence joins TRBV9 and TRBJ2-5; TCRdb names TRBD1, which stays unverified in the absence of DNA. The germline gives CDR1 SGDLS, CDR2 YYNGEE. The CDR3 length is 14 residues. This CDR3 reads CASSAGDLQETQYF.

The chain couples TRBV15 to TRBJ2-5; as DNA is missing, the TRBD1 call by TCRdb cannot be tested. The length of the CDR3 is 16 residues. Germline V lookup: CDR1 LNHNV, CDR2 YYDKDF (reference sequence). The CDR3 spells CATSRDSGGEWETQYF.

The rearrangement joins TRBV21-1 to TRBJ2-2; TCRdb gives TRBD1 as the D gene, but with no DNA this cannot be confirmed. TRBV21-1 is annotated as a pseudogene. CDR3 length: 13 amino acids. CDR3 amino acids: CASRGQGPGELFF.

CDR3 region: CASSLVFAGLETQYF. The gene calls are TRBV7-2 and TRBJ2-5; TCRdb proposes TRBD1, but this gene call is untestable without DNA. CDR3 length: 15 residues. Germline CDR1 SGHTA, CDR2 FQGNSA.

CDR3 sequence: CASSLGGTVNGYTF. This chain joins TRBV7-6 and TRBJ1-2; TCRdb's D call, TRBD1, is unchecked because there is no DNA. Germline V gene lookup returns CDR1 SGHVS and CDR2 FNYEAQ. CDR3 size: 14 residues.

The V gene is TRBV12-3 or TRBV12-4, the J gene TRBJ2-1; TCRdb outputs TRBD1, but without DNA this stays unchecked. The CDR3 sequence is 15 residues long. CDR3 sequence reads: CASSFIMGARNEQFF.

This sequence joins TRBV4-3 and TRBJ2-7; TCRdb selects TRBD1, and the lack of DNA leaves this call unchecked. Germline assignment: CDR1 LGHNA and CDR2 YSLEER. The CDR3 has 18 residues. The CDR3 loop is CASSQDRVPTARSYEQYF.

This chain uses TRBV28 with TRBJ1-1; TCRdb designates TRBD1, a call that cannot be tested without DNA. Germline assignment: CDR1 MDHEN and CDR2 SYDVKM. This CDR3 contains 13 residues. CDR3 sequence reads: CASKGVRGTEAFF. The whole variable domain, remainder taken from reference TRBV28 and TRBJ1-1, is DVKVTQSSRYLVKRTGEKVFLECVQDMDHENMFWYRQDPGLGLRLIYFSYDVKMKEKGDIPEGYSVSREKKERFSLILESASTNQTSMYLCASKGVRGTEAFFGQGTRLTVV.

This rearrangement joins TRBV6-6 to TRBJ2-3. The germline gives CDR1 MNHNY, CDR2 SVGAGI (reference sequence). CDR3 length: 13 amino acids. This chain's CDR3 is CASRESTTDTQYF.

The chain links TRBV7-2 to TRBJ2-1. CDR1 is SGHTA, CDR2 FQGNSA, per germline. The CDR3 has 15 amino acids. The CDR3 spells CASSPRQQRNNEQFF.

CDR3 sequence reads: CASSQDRDARMETEAFF. The chain combines TRBV4-3 with TRBJ1-1. Germline CDR1 LGHNA, CDR2 YSLEER. The CDR3 is 17 residues long.

This sequence joins TRBV19 and TRBJ1-1. This CDR3 has 14 amino acids. CDR1 and CDR2 from the germline V gene are LNHDA and SQIVND (reference sequence). CDR3 sequence reads: CASTQLAKNTEAFF. Combining the CDR3 with reference TRBV19 and TRBJ1-1 gives the whole variable domain DGGITQSPKYLFRKEGQNVTLSCEQNLNHDAMYWYRQDPGQGLRLIYYSQIVNDFQKGDIAEGYSVSREKKESFPLTVTSAQKNPTAFYLCASTQLAKNTEAFFGQGTRLTVV.

The chain employs TRBV20-1 and TRBJ2-6; checking the TCRdb D call of TRBD1 is not possible without DNA. The germline V gene has CDR1 DFQATT and CDR2 SNEGSKA (reference sequence). This CDR3 has 18 amino acids. The CDR3 is CSAVLRGVNPSGANVLTF.

V gene TRBV11-3 combines with J gene TRBJ1-6. Germline V gene lookup returns CDR1 SGHNT and CDR2 YENEEA. This CDR3 is built from 14 residues. The CDR3 reads CASSLDHPNSPLHF.

The rearrangement uses TRBV19 and TRBJ1-2; checking the TCRdb D call of TRBD1 is not possible without DNA. This CDR3 has 14 amino acids. Looked up from germline, CDR1 is LNHDA and CDR2 is SQIVND (reference sequence). CDR3 sequence: CASTPYGANYGYTF.

This sequence joins TRBV3-1 and TRBJ2-1; TCRdb indicates TRBD2, and absent DNA this call remains unverified. Germline V CDR1 and CDR2: LGHDT, YNNKEL (reference sequence). This CDR3 is 12 amino acids long. CDR3 protein: CASSSRREEQFF.

The rearrangement links TRBV27 to TRBJ2-1; lacking DNA, the TRBD2 call made by TCRdb goes unchecked. The CDR3 spans 16 residues. Germline V lookup: CDR1 MNHEY, CDR2 SMNVEV (reference sequence). CDR3 sequence: CASSPKTSGLYNEQFF.

The chain employs TRBV28 and TRBJ2-3; TCRdb designates TRBD1, a call that cannot be tested without DNA. This CDR3 spans 15 amino acids. Germline V gene lookup returns CDR1 MDHEN and CDR2 SYDVKM. The CDR3 sequence: CASSWEQGGTDTQYF.

CDR3: CASSEPHRAYEQYF. The chain combines TRBV6-1 with TRBJ2-7; TCRdb gives TRBD1 as the D gene, but with no DNA this cannot be confirmed. This CDR3 is 14 amino acids long. CDR1 MNHNS and CDR2 SASEGT come from the germline V gene.

The rearrangement uses TRBV20-1 and TRBJ2-1; the D gene TCRdb calls, TRBD1, cannot be checked with no DNA. In germline, CDR1 is DFQATT, CDR2 SNEGSKA (reference sequence). CDR3 size: 13 residues. The CDR3 protein is CSASWFGGTVQFF.

This chain uses TRBV28 with TRBJ2-3; TCRdb returns TRBD1, unconfirmable since there is no DNA. Germline V gene sequence: CDR1 MDHEN, CDR2 SYDVKM. The CDR3 consists of 17 residues. CDR3 protein: CASSLHSGTGPTDTQYF.

The J gene is TRBJ1-5, the V gene TRBV29-1; TCRdb calls TRBD1, which cannot be checked without DNA. The CDR3 spans 15 residues. Germline CDR1 SQVTM, CDR2 ANQGSEA. The CDR3 region is CSVAEGLLGNQPQHF. Using reference TRBV29-1 and TRBJ1-5 for the parts outside the CDR3, the full variable domain is SAVISQKPSRDICQRGTSLTIQCQVDSQVTMMFWYRQQPGQSLTLIATANQGSEATYESGFVIDKFPISRPNLTFSTLTVSNMSPEDSSIYLCSVAEGLLGNQPQHFGDGTRLSIL.

The chain is built from TRBV14 and TRBJ2-3. Germline-derived CDR1 and CDR2 are SGHDN and FVKESK. This CDR3 is built from 13 residues. The CDR3 protein is CASSQYGTDTQYF.

The chain is built from TRBV4-3 and TRBJ1-5; no DNA is available, so the TRBD1 call from TCRdb remains unchecked. This CDR3 has 15 amino acids. Germline lookup yields CDR1 LGHNA and CDR2 YSLEER. CDR3 sequence reads: CASSLTGVPNQPQHF.

The rearrangement uses TRBV4-1 and TRBJ2-2. Germline CDR1 and CDR2: MGHRA and YSYEKL. This CDR3 contains 15 residues. The CDR3: CASSQDPASTGELFF.

The genes are TRBV12-3 or TRBV12-4 and TRBJ2-1; the TCRdb call, TRBD1, lacks DNA for checking. CDR3 length: 15 amino acids. CDR3 residues: CASNPQGPTYNEQFF.

The chain is built from TRBV7-2 and TRBJ2-7; the D gene TCRdb calls, TRBD2, cannot be checked with no DNA. Germline-derived CDR1 and CDR2 are SGHTA and FQGNSA. The CDR3 consists of 15 residues. This CDR3 is CASSPSGSPSYEQYF.

The J gene is TRBJ1-1, the V gene TRBV3-1. CDR1 and CDR2 from the germline V gene are LGHDT and YNNKEL (reference sequence). This CDR3 is 12 amino acids long. The CDR3 region is CASSREGREAFF.

The chain joins TRBV4-3 to TRBJ2-1; the TCRdb call, TRBD2, lacks DNA for checking. CDR1 is LGHNA and CDR2 is YSLEER in the germline V gene. This CDR3 has 14 residues. CDR3: CASSKATGVEEQFF.

The rearrangement links TRBV7-8 to TRBJ1-2. Germline V lookup: CDR1 SGHVS, CDR2 FQNEAQ. This CDR3 is 13 amino acids long. CDR3 amino acids: CASSLQRARGYTF.